One sample yielded the 16 T cell receptor beta chains listed below, sequenced in a study of the immune and genomic landscape of osteosarcoma. The assay was immunoSEQ multiplex PCR, and TCRdb's table has in-frame clones only and misses some. The table has around 4,600 clones, roughly 78% seen once. Osteosarcoma specimens were post-treatment primary, local recurrence and metastasis tumors from poor-prognosis patients. The sequenced material came from osteosarcoma tumor tissue from the femur. The origin of the receptors is a human donor with osteosarcoma.

The chain combines TRBV7-2 with TRBJ2-5, with 8 bases matching TRBD2. Germline CDR1 reads SGHTA; CDR2 reads FQGNSA. The CDR3 spans 13 residues. V shed 5 bases and J 3 bases; nucleotides not matched to a gene: 2. The CDR3 is CASSNGREETQYF. The CDR3 DNA reads as TGTGCCAGCAGCAACGGGAGGGAAGAGACCCAGTACTTC.

The sample holds a few counts of this clone. V gene TRBV20-1 combines with J gene TRBJ1-1, with D possibly being TRBD1 (6 bases). The germline V gene encodes CDR1 DFQATT and CDR2 SNEGSKA (reference sequence). V was clipped by 6 bases and J by 8 bases, with 13 bases between them. This CDR3 region has 11 residues. The CDR3 sequence is CSANGQTEAFF. The CDR3, as DNA: TGCAGTGCCAACGGACAGACCGAAGCTTTCTTT.

This clone was picked up one time. The gene calls are TRBV4-2 and TRBJ2-5; a possible D gene is TRBD2 (5 bases). Germline V gives CDR1 LGHNA, CDR2 YNFKEQ. This CDR3 has 14 residues. Trimming pared 0 bases from V and 1 base from J, leaving 6 bases between. CDR3 residues: CASSQDTSQETQYF. Written as DNA, the CDR3 is TGTGCCAGCAGCCAAGATACTAGCCAAGAGACCCAGTACTTC.

This clone was seen a few times. This sequence joins TRBV6-5 and TRBJ2-2; weak D call: TRBD2 (5 bases). Per germline, CDR1 MNHEY and CDR2 SVGAGI. V lost 7 bases and J lost 3, with 15 bases in between. This CDR3 region has 15 residues. CDR3: CASISGGSDTGELFF. The CDR3 nucleotides read TGTGCCAGCATCAGCGGAGGCTCTGACACCGGGGAGCTGTTTTTT.

The gene calls are TRBV5-6 and TRBJ2-3; D remains ambiguous. Trimming left V 3 bases short and J 7 bases short, with 12 bases between. Per the germline V gene, CDR1 is SGHDT and CDR2 is YYEEEE. This CDR3 contains 13 residues. The CDR3 reads CASSSARAYTQYF. As DNA, the CDR3 is TGTGCCAGCAGCTCTGCAAGAGCCTATACGCAGTATTTT.

The chain is built from TRBV5-4 and TRBJ2-5; no clear D gene. The CDR3 consists of 12 residues. Between the trimmed V and J ends, which lost 0 bases and 5 bases, there was a span of 5 bases. Per germline, CDR1 SGHNT and CDR2 YYREEE (reference sequence). CDR3 sequence: CASSLGLETQYF. CDR3 in DNA: TGTGCCAGCAGCTTGGGACTGGAGACCCAGTACTTC.

The genes are TRBV19 and TRBJ1-1; weak D call: TRBD1 (6 bases). Trimming left V 8 bases short and J 4 bases short, with 23 bases between. Germline V gene data show CDR1 as LNHDA and CDR2 as SQIVND (reference sequence). This CDR3 comprises 16 residues. The CDR3 protein is CASGFPKQGRGTEAFF. The CDR3, as DNA: TGTGCCAGTGGGTTCCCAAAACAGGGACGGGGCACTGAAGCTTTCTTT.

The chain couples TRBV9 to TRBJ1-3; 7 bases map to TRBD1. The CDR3 is 18 residues long. The germline V gene encodes CDR1 SGDLS and CDR2 YYNGEE. Trimming removed 0 bases from V and 4 bases from J; junction bases left unmatched: 13. CDR3 loop: CASSVDRGSAGEGNTIYF. Here the CDR3 DNA reads TGTGCCAGCAGCGTAGACAGGGGCTCAGCGGGAGAAGGAAACACCATATATTTT.

The V call is TRBV9, the J call TRBJ2-3; D may match TRBD1 or TRBD2 (5 bases each). Germline V gene lookup returns CDR1 SGDLS and CDR2 YYNGEE. V was shortened by 4 bases and J by 2 bases, with 8 bases between the two germline ends. This CDR3 has 13 amino acids. In DNA form, the CDR3 reads TGTGCCAGCAGCCAGGGAGTCACAGATACGCAGTATTTT. Its protein is CASSQGVTDTQYF.

This chain links TRBV7-8 with TRBJ1-1, with no clear D. The CDR3 sequence is 17 residues long. The germline V and J ends were trimmed by 3 bases and 2 bases, with 19 bases remaining between them. Germline lookup yields CDR1 SGHVS and CDR2 FQNEAQ. The chain's CDR3 is CASSFFLNGRANTEAFF. CDR3 DNA: TGTGCCAGCAGCTTTTTCTTAAACGGACGGGCAAACACTGAAGCTTTCTTT.

This clone was counted between two and nine times. The sample holds other DNA sequences that translate to the same CDR3. This rearrangement joins TRBV6-4 to TRBJ2-7; 7 nucleotides agree with TRBD2. V lost 3 bases to trimming and J lost 0 bases; unmatched junction nucleotides: 8. This CDR3 is 16 amino acids long. Germline-derived CDR1 and CDR2 are MRHNA and SNTAGT. As DNA, the CDR3 is TGTGCCAGCAGTGATCCGATGACTAGCAGCTCCTACGAGCAGTACTTC. This codes for CASSDPMTSSSYEQYF.

The chain joins TRBV30 to TRBJ1-2; possible D gene TRBD1, 6 bases. Trimming removed 0 bases at V and 4 bases at J, with 15 bases between. The CDR3 sequence is 15 residues long. CDR1 is GTSNPN, CDR2 SVGIG, per germline (reference sequence). The CDR3 bases are TGTGCCTGGAGTGTACTCGTTACAGGGCCCTATGGCTACACCTTC. Its protein product is CAWSVLVTGPYGYTF.

The chain uses TRBV21-1 and TRBJ1-2. TRBV21-1 is an annotated pseudogene. The CDR3 covers 13 residues. The CDR3 DNA reads as TGTGCCAGCAGCAAAGTAGGCAGCCCGGGCTACACCTTC. Encoded protein: CASSKVGSPGYTF.

V usage is TRBV29-1 and J usage is TRBJ2-7; D perhaps matches TRBD1 (5 bases). Germline CDR1 and CDR2: SQVTM and ANQGSEA. The CDR3 has 15 amino acids. V dropped 3 bases and J dropped 3 bases, with 18 bases sitting between them. CDR3 amino acids: CSVESWAGKGYEQYF. The CDR3 nucleotides are TGCAGCGTTGAGAGTTGGGCAGGGAAGGGCTACGAGCAGTACTTC.

The gene calls are TRBV29-1 and TRBJ1-5; TRBD1 matches at 11 bases. V dropped 5 bases and J dropped 1; count of bases not matched to a gene: 1. Germline CDR1 SQVTM, CDR2 ANQGSEA. The CDR3 runs 14 residues. The CDR3 spells CSVRDRGSNQPQHF. The CDR3 DNA reads TGCAGCGTTAGGGACAGGGGGAGCAATCAGCCCCAGCATTTT.

This rearrangement joins TRBV5-1 to TRBJ2-3; D unresolved. Germline CDR1 is SGHRS and CDR2 is YFSETQ. This CDR3 has 12 residues. V was trimmed by 0 bases and J by 6 bases, leaving 5 bases between them. In nucleotides, the CDR3 is TGCGCCAGCAGCTTGGTAGGGGATACGCAGTATTTT. The encoded protein is CASSLVGDTQYF.